This T cell receptor (beta chain) was captured by sequencing in a study of T cell changes during pregnancy in multiple sclerosis. Generated by immunoSEQ multiplex PCR, the TCRdb table keeps only in-frame clones and is missing some. Of under 45,000 clones listed, roughly 92% are singletons. CDR3 size: 14 residues. The V segment lost 4 bases and the J segment 4 bases; nucleotides outside the gene matches: 6. Germline CDR1 reads SGHDN; CDR2 reads FVKESK. The gene calls are TRBV14 and TRBJ1-1; 7 positions match TRBD1. Specimen: CD4+ T cells from peripheral blood mononuclear cells, collected in the third trimester of pregnancy. The sequence derives from a female donor in good health, enrolled as a control in a pregnancy study. The CDR3, as DNA: TGTGCCAGCAGCCGGGACAGTGCCATCACTGAAGCTTTCTTT. Protein: CASSRDSAITEAFF.